This T cell receptor (beta chain) derives from a study of CD8+CD57+ T cells in acquired aplastic anemia. Study overall: Isolated CD4+ and CD8+ cells, once sorted, yielded DNA averaging around 3.3 ug. Healthy donor CD4+ cell samples had a mean of around 9.9 million reads.

Note on this clonotype: Antigen: not known.

Findings and limits, study-wide: Sharing between patients and controls was observed for 25 to 30 CD8+ CDR3 sequences. Controls did not differ significantly from patients in CD8+ Simpson's diversity.

Genomic DNA acted as the template from which TCR beta VDJ combination and CDR3 sequence profiling were carried out. Via MiXCR, TCRdb re-called the reads, giving one row per CDR3 protein. The sample has roughly 50,000 distinct CDR3 sequences, around 70% seen once. From germline, CDR1 is SQVTM and CDR2 ANQGSEA. The CDR3 sequence is 13 residues long. V gave up 4 bases and J gave up 4 bases, with 13 bases separating them. The specimen was sorted CD4+, CD8+, or CD8+CD57+ T cells (not recorded which) from PBMCs. The rearrangement links TRBV29-1 to TRBJ1-1; D ambiguous. The sequence derives from a human donor in good health, serving as a control. Written as DNA, the CDR3 is TGCAGCGTTGGGAGGGCCCTAGGCACTGAAGCTTTCTTT. It specifies CSVGRALGTEAFF.